These 15 T cell receptor beta chains originate from one sample sequenced in a study of shared clonotypes between healthy human individuals. Data came from immunoSEQ multiplex PCR; TCRdb stores just in-frame clones and leaves some out. The sample contains approximately 1.5 million clones, 95% to 99% of which appear only once. Sequences were obtained from naive CD4+ T cells sorted from blood. Sample subset: CD45RA+ positively selected. The source is a man aged 25 to 40 in good health.

This chain links TRBV10-3 with TRBJ2-5; 8 nucleotides line up with TRBD1. Germline-derived CDR1 and CDR2 are ENHRY and SYGVKD. The CDR3 length is 13 residues. Trimming at V came to 10 bases and at J to 1 base, leaving 5 bases not matched to a gene. The CDR3 region has the DNA TGTGCCACAGGGGGCTCACCCCAAGAGACCCAGTACTTC. Its protein is CATGGSPQETQYF.

The chain links TRBV4-2 to TRBJ2-7; possible D gene TRBD2, 5 bases. Per germline, CDR1 LGHNA and CDR2 YNFKEQ. This CDR3 spans 13 amino acids. V was pared by 8 bases and J by 7 bases, with 18 bases between. The CDR3 DNA reads TGTGCCAGCCAACCCCGGCCCTCGGGGGAGCAGTACTTC. As protein: CASQPRPSGEQYF.

This rearrangement joins TRBV9 to TRBJ2-1, with D perhaps matching TRBD1 (6 bases). V lost 1 base and J 5 bases, leaving 25 bases between the germline ends. CDR3 length: 19 amino acids. Per germline, CDR1 SGDLS and CDR2 YYNGEE. The CDR3 DNA follows: TGTGCCAGCAGCGTACAGGGGACCACACGCGATGGATTCCACAATGAGCAGTTCTTC. Translating gives CASSVQGTTRDGFHNEQFF.

The rearrangement links TRBV29-1 to TRBJ2-1; either TRBD1 or TRBD2 may fit D (5 bases each). CDR1 SQVTM and CDR2 ANQGSEA come from the germline V gene. The CDR3 consists of 11 residues. V gave up 4 bases and J gave up 9 bases, with 10 bases separating them. The CDR3 reads CSVGLRGEQFF. The CDR3 DNA reads as TGCAGCGTTGGACTGAGGGGTGAGCAGTTCTTC.

The chain has TRBV7-2 and TRBJ1-1, with D possibly matching TRBD1 (5 bases). With 2 bases removed from V and 8 bases from J, the gap between germline ends came to 12 bases. The CDR3 covers 13 residues. Germline-derived CDR1 and CDR2 are SGHTA and FQGNSA. The CDR3 sequence is CASSLIRQGEAFF. The DNA of the CDR3 is TGTGCCAGCAGCTTAATCCGGCAGGGAGAAGCTTTCTTT.

J is TRBJ1-5 and V is TRBV19; D perhaps matches TRBD1 (5 bases). CDR1 and CDR2 (germline): LNHDA, SQIVND (reference sequence). The CDR3 length is 16 residues. Trimming took off 2 bases at V and 5 bases at J, with 16 bases between the two ends. This CDR3 reads CASSITGTAVHQPQHF. CDR3 DNA: TGTGCCAGTAGTATAACCGGGACTGCGGTTCATCAGCCCCAGCATTTT.

For this clone: Additional DNA sequences in this sample encode the identical CDR3. The rearrangement joins TRBV5-1 to TRBJ2-3; either TRBD1 or TRBD2 may fit D (5 bases each). Trimming removed 0 bases from V and 2 bases from J, with 10 bases in between. CDR3 length: 15 residues. Germline V gene lookup returns CDR1 SGHRS and CDR2 YFSETQ. DNA of the CDR3: TGCGCCAGCAGCTTGGTTGTGGGGGACACAGATACGCAGTATTTT. Translated: CASSLVVGDTDTQYF.

V usage is TRBV5-1 and J usage is TRBJ2-1, with TRBD1 matching 11 bases. Germline lookup yields CDR1 SGHRS and CDR2 YFSETQ. Trimming removed 1 base from V and 3 bases from J; junction bases left unmatched: 3. The length of the CDR3 is 16 residues. The CDR3 protein is CASSLFGTGGYNEQFF. Here the CDR3 DNA reads TGCGCCAGCAGCTTGTTCGGGACAGGGGGCTACAATGAGCAGTTCTTC.

V gene TRBV9 combines with J gene TRBJ2-1; 11 bases are a match to TRBD2. The CDR3 has 20 amino acids. Germline CDR1 and CDR2: SGDLS and YYNGEE. Trimming removed 0 bases from V and 1 base from J; junction bases left unmatched: 12. CDR3 in amino acids: CASSVVGPGLAGGSYNEQFF. The CDR3 DNA sequence: TGTGCCAGCAGCGTAGTAGGTCCCGGACTAGCGGGTGGGTCCTACAATGAGCAGTTCTTC.

The chain employs TRBV21-1 and TRBJ2-7; the table's D call, TRBD1, was not checked against the DNA. TRBV21-1 has pseudogene status. CDR3 length: 14 amino acids. As DNA, the CDR3 is TGTGCCAGCAGCAATGCTCAGGCTACCGGCGAGCAGTACTTC. It yields the protein CASSNAQATGEQYF.

The chain couples TRBV6-5 to TRBJ2-7, with TRBD2 as a possible D gene (6 bases). Trimming shortened V by 0 bases and J by 10 bases, and 16 bases separated the two germline ends. The CDR3 covers 14 residues. In germline, CDR1 is MNHEY, CDR2 SVGAGI. The DNA for the CDR3 is TGTGCCAGCAGTTACTCGAACCGACTAGTGTCCCAGTACTTC. Its translation is CASSYSNRLVSQYF.

V is TRBV9 and J is TRBJ1-1; the D gene is possibly TRBD1 (5 bases). CDR3 length equals 17 residues. The germline V and J ends were trimmed by 4 bases and 6 bases, with 25 bases remaining between them. The germline CDR1 and CDR2 sequences are SGDLS and YYNGEE. Written as DNA, the CDR3 is TGTGCCAGCAGCCCTCGGTTGGCCGGAGGGACGACGGCTGAAGCTTTCTTT. Translation: CASSPRLAGGTTAEAFF.

The rearrangement links TRBV5-1 to TRBJ2-1; TRBD1 might be the D (6 bases). V was cut by 6 bases and J by 6 bases, with 16 bases left in between. This CDR3 is built from 14 residues. In germline, CDR1 is SGHRS, CDR2 YFSETQ. As DNA, the CDR3 is TGCGCCAGCAACCTACAGGGACCCGGCAATGAGCAGTTCTTC. It translates to CASNLQGPGNEQFF.

Comments on this clone: Other nucleotide sequences in the sample specify the same CDR3. The chain joins TRBV18 to TRBJ2-5; D might be TRBD1 (5 bases). Germline CDR1 and CDR2: KGHSH and LQKENI. The CDR3 covers 14 residues. V lost 0 bases, J lost 5 bases, and 10 bases lay in between. DNA for the CDR3: TGTGCCAGCTCACCACCGTCAGGGTGGGAGACCCAGTACTTC. As protein: CASSPPSGWETQYF.

This rearrangement joins TRBV7-2 to TRBJ1-5; D gene uncertain. V dropped 1 base and J dropped 0 bases, with 7 bases sitting between them. Germline CDR1 SGHTA, CDR2 FQGNSA. This CDR3 spans 15 amino acids. The CDR3 sequence is CASSLDGYSNQPQHF. The CDR3 DNA reads as TGTGCCAGCAGCTTAGACGGGTATAGCAATCAGCCCCAGCATTTT.